This T cell receptor beta chain was documented in a study of shared clonotypes between healthy human individuals. This CDR3 spans 13 amino acids. The germline gives CDR1 SGHTA, CDR2 FQGTGA. Trimming at V came to 3 bases and at J to 7 bases, leaving 1 base not matched to a gene. Sequenced by immunoSEQ multiplex PCR; TCRdb stores in-frame clones only, minus some. The sample shows approximately 2.1 million clones, approximately 93% of them seen only once. V gene TRBV7-3 combines with J gene TRBJ2-2; 8 nucleotides line up with TRBD1. This receptor was identified in a young man in good health. Some clones in this sample may be carry-over from other donors' samples. Specimen: naive CD4+ T cells from PBMCs. Stated subset: CD45RA+ positively selected. CDR3 in amino acids: CASSFGQGGELFF. The CDR3 coding sequence is TGTGCCAGCAGCTTCGGACAGGGCGGGGAGCTGTTTTTT.